The entry below describes one TCR beta chain. This clonotype was observed many times. The antigen this receptor binds is unknown. No much larger clonotype is one base removed from it; base qualities were not supplied. This entry is derived from a study of T cell repertoires in cytomegalovirus infection (dated by TCRdb to about 2019). As for the study more broadly: The peptide stimulations were aimed at well-studied HLA-B-restricted epitopes as well as recently identified HLA-C-restricted CMV epitopes, whose presentation resists viral immunomodulation. Donor HLA type was relevant to the analysis, as public TCR beta signatures indicated carriage of CMV infection together with the matching HLA type.

Read against the paper, the sample's treatment or condition label means: in vitro stimulation with specific CMV peptide epitopes to enrich CMV-specific T cells. Study-level results and caveats: The ex vivo response was dominated by HLA-C-restricted CMV-specific TCR beta clonotypes, which also provided the single most frequent clonotype in two of eight donors. In both this cohort and an independent cohort of 350 or so donors, the cumulative frequency of public TCR beta family members distinguished carriers of CMV infection plus the relevant HLA type.

TCRdb names Illumina HiSeq 1500 as the instrument used. In TCRdb, the public reads were trimmed at Q25 with fastp and aligned with MiXCR, with productive beta chains retained. Each CDR3 protein appears once, grouped with its most common genes and DNA. For this sample there are 300,000 to 400,000 distinct CDR3 sequences; 25% to 35% appear just once. 20% of the sample is in the top ten clones. CDR1 and CDR2 are drawn from the germline V gene: SGHVS, FQNEAQ. From the cysteine up to the phenylalanine, the CDR3 has a length of 19 residues. Only the CDR3 region is kept as DNA, spanning 57 bases read in frame from base 1. V is pruned by 2 bases and J by 2 bases, leaving 8 bases of the junction without a gene match.

The material sequenced was cultured PBMCs, taken from culture after CMV antigen stimulation. The chain was built from TRBV7-8 and TRBJ2-5, with 16 bases matching TRBD2. This clonotype originated in a human donor in good health (CMV status not recorded). Some clones in this sample may be carry-over from other donors' samples. The DNA is as follows: TGTGCCAGCAGCTTACGGGCGGGACTAGCGGGAGGGGAACAAGAGACCCAGTACTTC. It encodes CASSLRAGLAGGEQETQYF. Outside the CDR3, residues come from the reference TRBV7-8 and TRBJ2-5 proteins, so the full variable domain is: GAGVSQSPRYKVAKRGQDVALRCDPISGHVSLFWYQQALGQGPEFLTYFQNEAQLDKSGLPSDRFFAERPEGSVSTLKIQRTQQEDSAVYLCASSLRAGLAGGEQETQYFGPGTRLLVL.